One sample yielded the 21 T cell receptor beta chains listed below, sequenced in a study of T cells after yellow fever vaccination (dated by TCRdb to the late 2010s). What the treatment or condition label conveys for this sample: live attenuated yellow fever vaccine strain. The method was 5' RACE. Data came from an Illumina NovaSeq 6000. TCRdb's own reprocessing of the public reads used fastp at Q25 and MiXCR and kept productive beta chains. Each CDR3 protein appears once, grouped with its most common genes and DNA. Across this sample there are about 320,000 distinct CDR3 sequences, with approximately 4.5% seen only once. Roughly a fifth of the sample lies in the top ten. The input for sequencing was PBMCs, taken 15 days after the yellow fever booster vaccination. These receptor sequences come from a man aged 18 to 35 who received the YFV17D yellow fever vaccine.

This chain connects TRBV12-3 or TRBV12-4 to TRBJ1-2; 11 nucleotides align to TRBD1. The CDR3 has 16 residues. Trimming took 5 bases from V and 5 from J; bases not matched to a gene: 10. Written as DNA, the CDR3 is TGTGCCAGCAGTCAAACTCGGGACAGGGGGGTTTATGGCTACACCTTC. Translating gives CASSQTRDRGVYGYTF.

This clonotype has at least ten counts. This sequence joins TRBV25-1 and TRBJ1-1, with TRBD1 matching 7 bases. The CDR3 is made up of 14 amino acids. V was pared by 4 bases and J by 6 bases, with 8 bases of the junction left unmatched. Germline V gene data show CDR1 as MGHDK and CDR2 as SYGVNS. CDR3 in DNA: TGTGCCAGCAGTGGTCACAGGGGAAGGTCTGAAGCTTTCTTT. Translation: CASSGHRGRSEAFF.

The table lists this clonotype with many counts. The chain joins TRBV12-3 or TRBV12-4 to TRBJ2-3; TRBD2 agrees at 8 bases. The CDR3 has 15 residues. Germline trimming cut 2 bases from V and 2 bases from J; bases unmatched to any gene: 3. DNA for the CDR3: TGTGCCAGCAGTTTATTAGCGGGGTACACAGATACGCAGTATTTT. Encoded protein: CASSLLAGYTDTQYF.

This clonotype turned up a few times. The chain employs TRBV24-1 and TRBJ2-1; a weak D match, TRBD1 (5 bases). Per germline, CDR1 KGHDR and CDR2 SFDVKD. Trimming removed 3 bases from V and 9 bases from J, with 11 bases in between. The CDR3 totals 13 residues. The CDR3 nucleotides read TGTGCCACCAGTGATCGCGTTCAGGGTGAGCAGTTCTTC. Translation: CATSDRVQGEQFF.

This clonotype was counted only a few times. The genes are TRBV27 and TRBJ2-1, with TRBD2 identical over 7 bases. The V gene end was trimmed by 3 bases and the J gene end by 5 bases; junction bases not matched to a gene: 4. The germline V gene encodes CDR1 MNHEY and CDR2 SMNVEV (reference sequence). The CDR3 length is 14 residues. CDR3 sequence: CASSLRGTNNEQFF. In DNA form, the CDR3 reads TGTGCCAGCAGTTTGCGCGGGACTAACAATGAGCAGTTCTTC.

This clonotype was recorded many times. The chain couples TRBV9 to TRBJ1-4, with D maybe TRBD1 (6 bases). With 3 bases removed from V and 8 bases from J, the gap between germline ends came to 17 bases. This CDR3 is 15 amino acids long. Germline V CDR1 and CDR2: SGDLS, YYNGEE. Here the CDR3 reads CASSASGGGYEKLFF. In nucleotides, the CDR3 is TGTGCCAGCAGCGCCTCCGGAGGGGGATACGAAAAACTGTTTTTT.

Ten or more counts support this clonotype. The chain joins TRBV18 to TRBJ1-6; TRBD1 matches 9 bases. CDR1 KGHSH and CDR2 LQKENI come from the germline V gene. The CDR3 spans 17 residues. V was pared by 4 bases and J by 7 bases, with 11 bases of the junction left unmatched. CDR3 sequence: CASSRSGSGTGNSPLHF. The CDR3 coding sequence is TGTGCCAGCTCACGATCGGGGTCCGGGACAGGGAATTCACCCCTCCACTTT. Filled out from reference TRBV18 and TRBJ1-6, the complete variable domain reads NAGVMQNPRHLVRRRGQEARLRCSPMKGHSHVYWYRQLPEEGLKFMVYLQKENIIDESGMPKERFSAEFPKEGPSILRIQQVVRGDSAAYFCASSRSGSGTGNSPLHFGNGTRLTVT.

This clonotype was observed many times. The chain has TRBV4-3 and TRBJ1-2; 8 bases line up with TRBD1. V was clipped by 0 bases and J by 8 bases; unmatched bases: 8. Germline V gene lookup returns CDR1 LGHNA and CDR2 YSLEER. The CDR3 consists of 15 residues. Here the CDR3 DNA reads TGCGCCAGCAGCCAAGATAGGGCAGGGGGCTTCGGCTACACCTTC. It codes for CASSQDRAGGFGYTF.

This clonotype was detected many times. This chain connects TRBV27 to TRBJ2-7; possibly TRBD1 for D (6 bases). Germline CDR1 is MNHEY and CDR2 is SMNVEV (reference sequence). CDR3 size: 19 residues. V shed 6 bases and J shed 2 bases, with 29 bases lying between them. CDR3 residues: CASSLPRDTGVEITYEQYV. The CDR3 region has the DNA TGTGCCAGCAGCCTACCCCGGGACACCGGCGTCGAGATTACCTACGAGCAGTACGTC.

The sample holds a few counts of this clonotype. This chain joins TRBV20-1 and TRBJ2-3; a possible D gene is TRBD2 (6 bases). Trimming shortened V by 0 bases and J by 6 bases, and 16 bases separated the two germline ends. CDR1 is DFQATT, CDR2 SNEGSKA, per germline (reference sequence). There are 15 residues in the CDR3. The CDR3 nucleotides read TGCAGTGCTAGAGATCCGGAGGGCCCCGGCGATACGCAGTATTTT. Translated: CSARDPEGPGDTQYF.

This clonotype was detected ten times or more. The chain combines TRBV20-1 with TRBJ1-1; D not certain. The CDR3 sequence is 12 residues long. Deletions cut 1 base from V and 0 bases from J, with 3 bases between. Germline CDR1 and CDR2: DFQATT and SNEGSKA (reference sequence). DNA of the CDR3: TGCAGTGCTAGAGGTCTGAACACTGAAGCTTTCTTT. This sequence encodes CSARGLNTEAFF.

The chain uses TRBV16 and TRBJ2-1; TRBD2 might be the D (5 bases). Trimming pared 2 bases from V and 5 bases from J, leaving 7 bases between. The CDR3 sequence is 13 residues long. Germline V CDR1 and CDR2: KGHSY, FQNENV. In nucleotides, the CDR3 is TGTGCCAGCAGCCAAGGACTTAACAATGAGCAGTTCTTC. Amino acid sequence: CASSQGLNNEQFF.

The J gene is TRBJ2-3, the V gene TRBV28; D gene uncertain. Germline CDR1 is MDHEN and CDR2 is SYDVKM. This CDR3 is built from 15 residues. The V end lost 5 bases, the J end lost 6 bases, and 18 bases lay between the germline ends. The CDR3, as DNA: TGTGCCAGCAGTCAACGGTTATCTTCCACGGATACGCAGTATTTT. Translating gives CASSQRLSSTDTQYF.

Ten or more counts support this clonotype. This chain joins TRBV25-1 and TRBJ1-3; possible D gene TRBD1, 6 bases. This CDR3 has 15 amino acids. Germline assignment: CDR1 MGHDK and CDR2 SYGVNS. Trimming removed 2 bases at V and 2 bases at J, with 10 bases between. The CDR3 DNA follows: TGTGCCAGCAGTGAACAGGGGTACACTGGAAACACCATATATTTT. Protein: CASSEQGYTGNTIYF.

The chain is built from TRBV4-3 and TRBJ2-3; a weak D match, TRBD2 (6 bases). Germline V CDR1 and CDR2: LGHNA, YSLEER. The CDR3 runs to 16 residues. The V gene lost 0 bases and the J gene lost 7 bases, with 17 bases spanning the gap. As DNA, the CDR3 is TGCGCCAGCAGCCAAGATAGGAGGGGCATGAGGTATACGCAGTATTTT. Amino acids: CASSQDRRGMRYTQYF.

The chain couples TRBV7-3 to TRBJ2-5, with TRBD2 identical over 14 bases. The CDR3 sequence is 16 residues long. Germline CDR1 reads SGHTA; CDR2 reads FQGTGA. V dropped 4 bases and J dropped 5; count of bases not matched to a gene: 6. The CDR3, as DNA: TGTGCCAGCAGCTCGGGACTAGCGGGGGTCGGGGAGACCCAGTACTTC. This codes for CASSSGLAGVGETQYF.

This clonotype was picked up a small number of times. CDR3 DNA sequence: TGTGCCAGTAGCATCGGTTGGGCCTTGGGATCCTACAATGAGCAGTTCTTC. It codes for CASSIGWALGSYNEQFF. This chain links TRBV19 with TRBJ2-1, with unresolved D. V lost 6 bases, J lost 1 base, and 19 bases lay in between. The CDR3 sequence is 17 residues long. Germline V gene lookup returns CDR1 LNHDA and CDR2 SQIVND (reference sequence).

This sequence joins TRBV30 and TRBJ2-7; 12 bases match TRBD1. V trimming: 3 bases; J trimming: 11 bases; junction bases outside the gene matches: 5. The germline CDR1 and CDR2 sequences are GTSNPN and SVGIG (reference sequence). There are 12 residues in the CDR3. The CDR3 protein is CAWRGQGAMEYF. The DNA of the CDR3 is TGTGCCTGGAGGGGACAGGGGGCGATGGAGTACTTC.

This clonotype was observed many times. The chain joins TRBV5-1 to TRBJ1-1; unclear D gene. V gave up 2 bases and J gave up 3 bases, with 8 bases separating them. CDR1 and CDR2 (germline): SGHRS, YFSETQ. This CDR3 is 13 amino acids long. The CDR3 spells CASSLGSDTEAFF. CDR3 DNA: TGCGCCAGCAGCTTAGGATCCGACACTGAAGCTTTCTTT.

This clonotype was seen ten or more times. V and J are TRBV7-8 and TRBJ1-6; D unclear. V shed 1 base and J shed 0 bases, with 10 bases lying between them. The CDR3 contains 17 residues. Germline lookup yields CDR1 SGHVS and CDR2 FQNEAQ. Here the CDR3 DNA reads TGTGCCAGCAGCTTAGACCCTTGGAGCTCCTATAATTCACCCCTCCACTTT. Translated: CASSLDPWSSYNSPLHF. Drawing the rest from reference TRBV7-8 and TRBJ1-6, the complete variable domain is GAGVSQSPRYKVAKRGQDVALRCDPISGHVSLFWYQQALGQGPEFLTYFQNEAQLDKSGLPSDRFFAERPEGSVSTLKIQRTQQEDSAVYLCASSLDPWSSYNSPLHFGNGTRLTVT.

This clonotype was seen many times. The J gene is TRBJ1-2, the V gene TRBV6-6; 7 bases map to TRBD1. This CDR3 has 14 amino acids. V gave up 6 bases and J gave up 0 bases; unmatched junction bases: 4. Germline assignment: CDR1 MNHNY and CDR2 SVGAGI (reference sequence). CDR3 coding DNA: TGTGCCAGCAGAGGGGGCGAGACTAACTATGGCTACACCTTC. Translated, it gives CASRGGETNYGYTF.